These 19 T cell receptor beta chains were all obtained from the same sample, sequenced in a study of shared clonotypes between healthy human individuals. Sequencing used immunoSEQ multiplex PCR; TCRdb keeps in-frame clones, though not all of them. The data hold about 1 million clones, with 65% to 80% observed a single time. The sample was memory CD4+ T cells sorted from blood. Subset of the sample: CD45RA-negative fraction. The receptors were sampled from a young man in good health.

The chain uses TRBV6-1 and TRBJ1-3; 11 bases align to TRBD1. J gave up 4 bases and V 6 bases, and 5 bases lay outside the gene matches. The CDR3 covers 15 residues. Per germline, CDR1 MNHNS and CDR2 SASEGT. CDR3 bases: TGTGCCAGCAGGGACAGGGGGCGAGCCGGAAACACCATATATTTT. It yields the protein CASRDRGRAGNTIYF.

The chain joins TRBV4-3 to TRBJ2-1; 12 nucleotides line up with TRBD2. From germline, CDR1 is LGHNA and CDR2 YSLEER. Trimming took 1 base from V and 7 from J; bases not matched to a gene: 5. The CDR3 spans 16 residues. The CDR3 sequence is CASSQATSGSRNEQFF. As DNA, the CDR3 is TGCGCCAGCAGCCAAGCGACTAGCGGGAGTCGGAATGAGCAGTTCTTC.

This chain links TRBV19 with TRBJ1-1, with D possibly matching TRBD1 (6 bases). Germline-derived CDR1 and CDR2 are LNHDA and SQIVND (reference sequence). This CDR3 has 13 residues. With 4 bases removed from V and 4 bases from J, the gap between germline ends came to 10 bases. The CDR3 protein is CASSSRGGTEAFF. The CDR3 DNA reads as TGTGCCAGTAGTAGCAGGGGAGGCACTGAAGCTTTCTTT.

The chain has TRBV4-1 and TRBJ1-3; D is unresolved. V was pared by 9 bases and J by 7 bases, with 19 bases between. The CDR3 length is 14 residues. Germline loops: CDR1 MGHRA, CDR2 YSYEKL. The CDR3 reads CASNGGQSGNTIYF. CDR3 bases: TGCGCCAGTAACGGAGGGCAATCAGGCAACACCATATATTTT.

This clone has at least ten counts. The V gene is TRBV30, the J gene TRBJ1-2; the match to TRBD1 covers 7 bases. J was trimmed by 4 bases and V by 3 bases; bases with no gene match: 8. This CDR3 is built from 14 residues. CDR1 is GTSNPN and CDR2 is SVGIG in the germline V gene (reference sequence). The CDR3 DNA reads as TGTGCCTGGAGAGGGGGCAGGGGAAGCTATGGCTACACCTTC. This translates into CAWRGGRGSYGYTF. Full variable domain (remainder filled in from reference TRBV30 and TRBJ1-2): SQTIHQWPATLVQPVGSPLSLECTVEGTSNPNLYWYRQAAGRGLQLLFYSVGIGQISSEVPQNLSASRPQDRQFILSSKKLLLSDSGFYLCAWRGGRGSYGYTFGSGTRLTVV.

The gene calls are TRBV7-2 and TRBJ1-4; the D gene is possibly TRBD1 (5 bases). V was clipped by 9 bases and J by 4 bases, with 15 bases between them. CDR3 length: 14 amino acids. Germline CDR1 and CDR2: SGHTA and FQGNSA. The CDR3 DNA reads as TGTGCCAGTAAGACCGGGCAGGGTAATGAAAAACTGTTTTTT. Protein: CASKTGQGNEKLFF.

The chain recombines TRBV28 with TRBJ1-2; D is unclear. The CDR3 covers 14 residues. Germline lookup yields CDR1 MDHEN and CDR2 SYDVKM. The V end lost 2 bases, the J end lost 5 bases, and 12 bases lay between the germline ends. The CDR3 DNA reads as TGTGCCAGCAGTTTAACAGTTTTCTCATATGGCTACACCTTC. Its protein product is CASSLTVFSYGYTF.

The rearrangement links TRBV7-9 to TRBJ2-5; weak D call: TRBD1 (6 bases). Per the germline V gene, CDR1 is SEHNR and CDR2 is FQNEAQ (reference sequence). Trimming cost V 4 bases and J 4 bases, with 19 bases left between them. This CDR3 contains 16 residues. The CDR3 DNA reads TGTGCCAGCAGCTCCGGGGACACCGCGATGGCAGAGACCCAGTACTTC. Its translation is CASSSGDTAMAETQYF.

The sample holds many counts of this clone. The V and J genes are TRBV6-1 and TRBJ2-7, with TRBD1 matching 8 bases. The V and J ends lost 5 bases and 3 bases, in that order; junction bases with no gene match: 9. The CDR3 runs 15 residues. Germline assignment: CDR1 MNHNS and CDR2 SASEGT. Written as DNA, the CDR3 is TGTGCCAGCAGTTTAGACAGGGGTTCCTTCTACGAGCAGTACTTC. Translating gives CASSLDRGSFYEQYF.

This rearrangement joins TRBV5-1 to TRBJ2-3; no clear D gene. Germline loops: CDR1 SGHRS, CDR2 YFSETQ. The CDR3 has 14 amino acids. V gave up 6 bases and J gave up 2 bases, with 13 bases separating them. DNA of the CDR3: TGCGCCAGCAAATGGTCCATATACACAGATACGCAGTATTTT. Protein: CASKWSIYTDTQYF.

The rearrangement links TRBV19 to TRBJ2-3, with TRBD1 matching 7 bases. CDR1 LNHDA and CDR2 SQIVND come from the germline V gene (reference sequence). V was pared by 5 bases and J by 2 bases, with 7 bases of the junction left unmatched. This CDR3 has 15 amino acids. The CDR3 region has the DNA TGTGCCAGTAGTGACCGGGACAGAAACACAGATACGCAGTATTTT. Its translation: CASSDRDRNTDTQYF. The whole variable domain, filled in from reference TRBV19 and TRBJ2-3, reads DGGITQSPKYLFRKEGQNVTLSCEQNLNHDAMYWYRQDPGQGLRLIYYSQIVNDFQKGDIAEGYSVSREKKESFPLTVTSAQKNPTAFYLCASSDRDRNTDTQYFGPGTRLTVL.

In this sample, this clone turned up once. The genes are TRBV5-5 and TRBJ2-7; 9 bases fit TRBD1. With V trimmed by 2 bases and J by 4 bases, 10 bases remained unmatched. Germline-derived CDR1 and CDR2 are SGHKS and YYEKEE (reference sequence). This CDR3 has 16 amino acids. The CDR3 region is CASSFTEQGARYEQYF. CDR3 nucleotide sequence: TGTGCCAGCAGCTTCACGGAACAGGGGGCGAGGTACGAGCAGTACTTC.

V gene TRBV7-2 combines with J gene TRBJ1-2; TRBD1 is a possible D gene (5 bases). Trimming cost V 11 bases and J 3 bases, with 13 bases left between them. There are 12 residues in the CDR3. CDR1 is SGHTA and CDR2 is FQGNSA in the germline V gene. CDR3 sequence reads: CASLGGHYGYTF. The CDR3 DNA sequence: TGTGCCTCCCTGGGGGGACACTATGGCTACACCTTC.

The chain couples TRBV30 to TRBJ2-7; TRBD2 might be the D (6 bases). This CDR3 has 12 amino acids. V was pared by 5 bases and J by 6 bases, with 14 bases between. Germline CDR1 and CDR2: GTSNPN and SVGIG (reference sequence). CDR3 nucleotides: TGTGCCTGGCAGAAGACTAGTGGCGAGCAGTACTTC. Amino acid sequence: CAWQKTSGEQYF.

The chain recombines TRBV30 with TRBJ2-5; 11 nucleotides align to TRBD2. After removal of 0 bases from V and 5 bases from J, the junction contained 5 bases not matched to a gene. CDR3 size: 15 residues. The germline V gene has CDR1 GTSNPN and CDR2 SVGIG (reference sequence). The CDR3 nucleotides read TGTGCCTGGAGTGTAACGACTAGCGGGGCGGAGACCCAGTACTTC. It codes for CAWSVTTSGAETQYF.

The rearrangement joins TRBV6-5 to TRBJ1-1; 8 bases are shared with TRBD1. The CDR3 covers 13 residues. In germline, CDR1 is MNHEY, CDR2 SVGAGI. V lost 8 bases and J lost 1; bases outside the gene matches: 3. CDR3 nucleotide sequence: TGTGCCAGCGGAGGGACAGGGAACACTGAAGCTTTCTTT. It yields the protein CASGGTGNTEAFF.

The V gene is TRBV6-4, the J gene TRBJ1-5; 9 nucleotides align to TRBD1. This CDR3 has 20 residues. V shed 7 bases, J shed 0 bases, and the junction held 19 bases outside the gene matches. Germline V gene sequence: CDR1 MRHNA, CDR2 SNTAGT. CDR3: CASNRDRADEIRNSNQPQHF. In nucleotides, the CDR3 is TGTGCCAGCAATCGGGACAGGGCAGACGAGATACGAAATAGCAATCAGCCCCAGCATTTT.

The rearrangement joins TRBV5-1 to TRBJ2-5; maybe TRBD1 (6 bases). This CDR3 region has 13 residues. Germline CDR1 is SGHRS and CDR2 is YFSETQ. Between the trimmed V and J ends, which lost 2 bases and 5 bases, there was a span of 10 bases. CDR3 sequence reads: CASSFRQDETQYF. The CDR3 DNA follows: TGCGCCAGCAGCTTCCGACAGGACGAGACCCAGTACTTC.

V gene TRBV6-6 combines with J gene TRBJ2-7, with 9 bases that match TRBD2. The V gene's germline CDR1 is MNHNY and CDR2 SVGAGI (reference sequence). Unmatched junction bases numbered 10, after V lost 7 bases and J lost 3 bases. The CDR3 is 15 amino acids. The CDR3 is CASNDGTSYLYEQYF. CDR3 sequence (DNA): TGTGCCAGCAACGACGGGACTAGCTATCTCTACGAGCAGTACTTC.